Each of the 10 T cell receptor beta chains below was sequenced from the same sample in a study of read filtering for tumor transcriptome and immune sequencing. The library was built from 400 to 500 ng RNA with molecular barcoded adaptors for alpha/delta and beta/gamma chains. MiXCR was run by TCRdb on the reads, yielding one entry per CDR3 protein. The repertoire holds some 22,000 distinct CDR3 sequences, with under 25% as singletons. The sequenced material came from a population of CD138-negative cells sorted from bone marrow. Receptors were obtained from a donor at least 40 years old with multiple myeloma.

This clonotype was counted many times. The gene calls are TRBV29-1 and TRBJ1-1; unclear D gene. Germline V lookup: CDR1 SQVTM, CDR2 ANQGSEA. V lost 5 bases and J lost 10, with 17 bases in between. The CDR3 runs 12 residues. The CDR3 DNA reads as TGCAGCGTTACGGAGGGAGGTCGGGCAGCTTTCTTT. It translates to CSVTEGGRAAFF.

This rearrangement joins TRBV30 to TRBJ2-1; maybe TRBD2 (5 bases). Trimming took off 1 base at V and 5 bases at J, with 9 bases between the two ends. The CDR3 length is 13 residues. From germline, CDR1 is GTSNPN and CDR2 SVGIG (reference sequence). CDR3 sequence (DNA): TGTGCCTGGAGTGCACAAGCGGACAATGAGCAGTTCTTC. This translates into CAWSAQADNEQFF.

This clonotype was found many times. CDR3 region: CSAGLTVNTEAFF. CDR3 nucleotides: TGCAGCGCGGGGCTGACAGTGAACACTGAAGCTTTCTTT. The chain combines TRBV29-1 with TRBJ1-1; D might be TRBD1 (5 bases). Trimming pared 7 bases from V and 0 bases from J, leaving 12 bases between. CDR1 SQVTM and CDR2 ANQGSEA come from the germline V gene. This CDR3 has 13 amino acids. The entire variable domain, with the rest obtained from reference TRBV29-1 and TRBJ1-1, is as follows: SAVISQKPSRDICQRGTSLTIQCQVDSQVTMMFWYRQQPGQSLTLIATANQGSEATYESGFVIDKFPISRPNLTFSTLTVSNMSPEDSSIYLCSAGLTVNTEAFFGQGTRLTVV.

This clonotype turned up a few times. A read error may be the cause here, since a much bigger clone is one base away. The rearrangement links TRBV12-3 or TRBV12-4 to TRBJ2-3; 8 bases align to TRBD2. CDR3 length equals 16 residues. In DNA, the CDR3 is TGTGCCAGCAGTCCCCGGGGTAGCGGGACGAAGGATACGCTGTATTTT. It translates to CASSPRGSGTKDTLYF.

This clonotype was recorded many times. The chain has TRBV7-9 and TRBJ2-7, with 8 bases that match TRBD2. Germline V gene data show CDR1 as SEHNR and CDR2 as FQNEAQ (reference sequence). J was trimmed by 1 base and V by 6 bases; bases with no gene match: 5. The CDR3 is 14 amino acids. The CDR3 region is CASRITSGSYEQYF. Here the CDR3 DNA reads TGTGCCAGCAGGATCACTAGCGGATCCTACGAGCAGTACTTC.

At least ten counts were recorded for this clonotype. The chain's CDR3 is CASSLGQKGQPQHF. The CDR3, as DNA: TGTGCCAGCAGCTTAGGGCAGAAGGGGCAGCCCCAGCATTTT. The chain joins TRBV7-2 to TRBJ1-5, with D perhaps TRBD1 (5 bases). Germline values: CDR1 SGHTA, CDR2 FQGNSA. The ends were cut back, 1 base at V and 7 bases at J, with 11 bases in the middle. The CDR3 contains 14 residues. The full variable domain, its missing parts supplied by reference TRBV7-2 and TRBJ1-5, is GAGVSQSPSNKVTEKGKDVELRCDPISGHTALYWYRQSLGQGLEFLIYFQGNSAPDKSGLPSDRFSAERTGGSVSTLTIQRTQQEDSAVYLCASSLGQKGQPQHFGDGTRLSIL.

The table lists this clonotype with many counts. The chain recombines TRBV5-1 with TRBJ2-7; no clear D. Per the germline V gene, CDR1 is SGHRS and CDR2 is YFSETQ. V was pared by 4 bases and J by 0 bases, with 5 bases between. The CDR3 contains 12 residues. In nucleotides, the CDR3 is TGCGCCAGCAGCGGAATCTCCTACGAGCAGTACTTC. Translation: CASSGISYEQYF.

Ten or more counts support this clonotype. The V and J genes are TRBV5-1 and TRBJ2-7; 13 bases map to TRBD2. Unmatched junction bases numbered 7, after V lost 4 bases and J lost 6 bases. CDR3 length: 15 residues. Germline lookup yields CDR1 SGHRS and CDR2 YFSETQ. DNA of the CDR3: TGCGCCAGCAGCGTGGAACTAGCGGGAGGGGGCGAGCAGTACTTC. This encodes CASSVELAGGGEQYF.

This clonotype was observed at least ten times. The chain employs TRBV2 and TRBJ1-1, with D hard to call. CDR1 SNHLY and CDR2 FYNNEI come from the germline V gene. The CDR3 consists of 12 residues. V gave up 5 bases and J gave up 5 bases, with 9 bases separating them. This CDR3 reads CASSQRRTEAFF. CDR3 bases: TGTGCCAGCAGTCAGAGAAGAACTGAAGCTTTCTTT.

This clonotype was seen many times. The chain employs TRBV20-1 and TRBJ1-1, with D possibly matching TRBD1 (5 bases). Germline-derived CDR1 and CDR2 are DFQATT and SNEGSKA (reference sequence). V lost 3 bases and J 3 bases, leaving 20 bases between the germline ends. The CDR3 length is 16 residues. CDR3 DNA sequence: TGCAGTGCTAGTGACGCTTCCGCCGCGGGGCACACTGAAGCTTTCTTT. Its protein is CSASDASAAGHTEAFF.